These T cell receptor beta chains were read from a single sample in a study of vaccination and CD4 T cells after COVID-19. No antigen is known for these receptors. TCRdb re-called the PCR reads with MiXCR, one entry per CDR3 protein. The sample has some 12,000 distinct CDR3 sequences, approximately 64% seen once. Sequencing input: CD4+ T cells from blood, cultured in vitro. The receptors originated from a human donor who had recovered from COVID-19. Both conserved end residues are part of each CDR3. Each record gives: D gene, clone size, V gene, J gene, CDR3 protein, CDR3 DNA. The D gene is left open where the match is weak. Size values are once, few and many counts, or a class for expanded clones, and some rows have none.

NA	NA	TRBV10-3	TRBJ2-5	CAISDRIGQGLGKETQYF	TGTGCCATCAGTGATCGCATCGGGCAGGGGCTTGGGAAAGAGACCCAGTACTTC
TRBD1	few	TRBV30	TRBJ1-5	CAWTDRGNQPQHF	TGTGCCTGGACGGACAGGGGCAATCAGCCCCAGCATTTT
NA	NA	TRBV20-1	TRBJ1-5	CSARGSEAQPQHF	TGCAGTGCTAGAGGGTCAGAGGCTCAGCCCCAGCATTTT
NA	NA	TRBV28	TRBJ2-2	CASSFSGPTTGELFF	TGTGCCAGCAGTTTCTCGGGGCCGACCACCGGGGAGCTGTTTTTT
NA	NA	TRBV5-6	TRBJ1-5	CASSLSNQPQHF	TGTGCCAGCAGCTTGAGCAATCAGCCCCAGCATTTT
NA	NA	TRBV7-3	TRBJ2-5	CASSPPGNSWTKETQYF	TGTGCCAGCAGCCCCCCTGGGAACAGTTGGACTAAAGAGACCCAGTACTTC
NA	NA	TRBV20-1	TRBJ1-5	CSAPRQNSNQPQHF	TGCAGTGCTCCTAGACAAAATAGCAATCAGCCCCAGCATTTT
NA	NA	TRBV6-1	TRBJ2-1	CASKVIDRLSNEQFF	TGTGCCAGCAAGGTAATTGATCGGCTATCCAATGAGCAGTTCTTC
NA	NA	TRBV30	TRBJ2-1	CAWSLKGGTISSYNEQFF	TGTGCCTGGAGTTTGAAGGGGGGTACGATCAGCTCCTACAATGAGCAGTTCTTC
NA	NA	TRBV21-1	TRBJ2-7	CASIPCGGHSYEQYF	TGTGCCAGCATCCCCTGTGGGGGCCACTCCTACGAGCAGTACTTC
TRBD1	NA	TRBV2	TRBJ1-5	CASTAQDRNQPQHF	TGTGCCAGCACTGCCCAGGACAGGAATCAGCCCCAGCATTTT
NA	NA	TRBV27	TRBJ1-2	CASSRTGTNYGYTF	TGTGCCAGCAGCCGAACAGGGACAAACTATGGCTACACCTTC
TRBD1	NA	TRBV7-6	TRBJ1-2	CASSLGQGGDYGYTF	TGTGCCAGCAGCTTGGGGCAAGGGGGCGACTATGGCTACACCTTC
TRBD2	few	TRBV5-1	TRBJ2-1	CASSFILSSGDNEQFF	TGCGCCAGCAGCTTTATACTGTCTAGCGGTGACAATGAGCAGTTCTTC
NA	NA	TRBV24-1	TRBJ2-3	CATSDRAGTQYF	TGTGCCACCAGTGACAGAGCAGGCACGCAGTATTTT
NA	NA	TRBV21-1	TRBJ1-5	CASSKAPRVRDSYSNQPQHF	TGTGCCAGCAGCAAAGCGCCTAGAGTTAGAGACTCTTATAGCAATCAGCCCCAGCATTTT
NA	NA	TRBV5-1	TRBJ2-2	CASSTGINTGELFF	TGCGCCAGCAGCACCGGGATCAACACCGGGGAGCTGTTTTTT
TRBD2	NA	TRBV7-2	TRBJ2-5	CASSLGLAGNQETQYF	TGTGCCAGCAGCTTAGGACTAGCGGGTAACCAAGAGACCCAGTACTTC
NA	few	TRBV7-2	TRBJ2-5	CASSLSPTRAWYF	TGTGCCAGCAGCTTATCCCCTACTAGGGCCTGGTACTTC
NA	few	TRBV20-1	TRBJ1-4	CSARDSRVLEKLFF	TGCAGTGCTAGAGACAGCAGGGTGCTTGAAAAACTGTTTTTT
NA	once	TRBV2	TRBJ1-5	CASRGAFYNQPQHF	TGTGCCAGCAGGGGTGCCTTTTACAATCAGCCCCAGCATTTT
NA	NA	TRBV20-1	TRBJ2-5	CSASGVGETQYF	TGCAGTGCTTCAGGGGTTGGGGAGACCCAGTACTTC
NA	NA	TRBV19	TRBJ2-3	CASSSAGPRFTDTQYF	TGTGCCAGTAGTAGTGCCGGGCCCAGGTTCACAGATACGCAGTATTTT
TRBD2	NA	TRBV20-1	TRBJ2-2	CSALGLAGPRSGELFF	TGCAGTGCTTTGGGACTAGCGGGACCAAGGTCCGGGGAGCTGTTTTTT
NA	NA	TRBV6-2/TRBV6-3	TRBJ2-7	CASSRAGGEYEQYF	TGTGCCAGCAGTAGGGCTGGAGGGGAATACGAGCAGTACTTC
NA	NA	TRBV7-2	TRBJ2-1	CASSLGLLSTSNEQFF	TGTGCCAGCAGCTTAGGACTGTTGTCGACCTCAAATGAGCAGTTCTTC
NA	NA	TRBV9	TRBJ2-6	CASSVTSGANVLTF	TGTGCCAGCAGCGTAACGTCTGGGGCCAACGTCCTGACTTTC
NA	NA	TRBV27	TRBJ2-7	CASSFAGNVAVYEQYF	TGTGCCAGCAGTTTTGCGGGAAATGTTGCTGTGTACGAGCAGTACTTC
TRBD1	few	TRBV20-1	TRBJ1-5	CSASPTDRVRGPQHF	TGCAGTGCTAGCCCCACAGACAGGGTTCGAGGGCCCCAGCATTTT
NA	NA	TRBV6-1	TRBJ2-7	CASSEEVIYEQYF	TGTGCCAGCAGTGAAGAAGTTATCTACGAGCAGTACTTC
TRBD1	few	TRBV24-1	TRBJ2-1	CATSDRADRVNNEQFF	TGTGCCACCAGTGATCGAGCGGACAGGGTCAACAATGAGCAGTTCTTC
NA	NA	TRBV24-1	TRBJ1-1	CATSDFPNTEAFF	TGTGCCACCAGTGATTTCCCCAACACTGAAGCTTTCTTT
NA	NA	TRBV28	TRBJ1-2	CASRPRGAYYGYTF	TGTGCCAGCAGACCCAGGGGCGCGTACTATGGCTACACCTTC
NA	NA	TRBV6-1	TRBJ2-7	CASSPRVGEQYF	TGTGCCAGCAGCCCTAGAGTAGGCGAGCAGTACTTC
NA	NA	TRBV7-9	TRBJ2-2	CASSLWTTSGELFF	TGTGCCAGCAGCTTATGGACTACTAGCGGGGAGCTGTTTTTT
NA	NA	TRBV30	TRBJ1-2	CAWRGPTTGLRYGYTF	TGTGCCTGGAGGGGCCCCACGACAGGCTTACGGTATGGCTACACCTTC
TRBD1	NA	TRBV20-1	TRBJ2-5	CSARGQGRQETQYF	TGCAGTGCTCGCGGACAGGGGAGGCAAGAGACCCAGTACTTC
NA	NA	TRBV24-1	TRBJ2-5	CATSDSGGPGAKTQYF	TGTGCCACCAGTGACTCCGGGGGCCCGGGCGCGAAGACCCAGTACTTC
NA	NA	TRBV28	TRBJ2-3	CASSLTKNTQYF	TGTGCCAGCAGTCTGACTAAAAATACGCAGTATTTT
NA	NA	TRBV11-2	TRBJ2-5	CASSFSGVDQETQYF	TGTGCCAGCAGCTTTAGCGGAGTAGACCAAGAGACCCAGTACTTC
NA	NA	TRBV7-3	TRBJ2-1	CASSSDPSSYNEQFF	TGTGCCAGCAGCTCTGACCCGAGCTCCTACAATGAGCAGTTCTTC
NA	NA	TRBV2	TRBJ1-1	CASSEMSGVAFF	TGTGCCAGCAGTGAAATGTCGGGGGTAGCTTTCTTT
TRBD2	once	TRBV10-3	TRBJ2-7	CATSAQRDSYEQYF	TGTGCCACCTCCGCGCAGCGGGATAGCTACGAGCAGTACTTC
NA	NA	TRBV7-6	TRBJ1-1	CASSLLTGLNTEAFF	TGTGCCAGCAGCCTGCTGACAGGTTTGAACACTGAAGCTTTCTTT
NA	NA	TRBV19	TRBJ2-6	CASTLTALAGANALTF	TGTGCCAGTACTCTGACCGCCTTAGCTGGGGCCAACGCCCTGACTTTC
NA	NA	TRBV6-4	TRBJ2-2	CASSAANTGELFF	TGTGCCAGCAGTGCCGCGAACACCGGGGAGCTGTTTTTT
NA	NA	TRBV11-2	TRBJ1-4	CASSLGQNKLFF	TGTGCCAGCAGCTTAGGACAGAATAAACTGTTTTTT
NA	NA	TRBV2	TRBJ1-1	CASSDRGVNTEAFF	TGTGCCAGCAGCGATCGGGGGGTGAACACTGAAGCTTTCTTT
NA	NA	TRBV6-1	TRBJ2-3	CASSSFRGRGTDTQYF	TGTGCCAGCTCATCGTTCAGGGGAAGGGGCACAGATACGCAGTATTTT
NA	large	TRBV7-2	TRBJ2-5	CASSSPGTNRKTQYF	TGTGCCAGCAGCTCCCCGGGGACAAACCGGAAGACCCAGTACTTC
NA	NA	TRBV19	TRBJ1-5	CASMTGNQPQHF	TGTGCCAGTATGACAGGCAATCAGCCCCAGCATTTT